The next 12 T cell receptor beta chains were all read from a single sample in a study of blood T cell repertoires in COVID-19. The assay was immunoSEQ multiplex PCR, and TCRdb's table has in-frame clones only and misses some. Of approximately 270,000 clones in the sample, about 87% were seen once. Material for sequencing was peripheral blood. Every receptor here comes from a woman in her 30s with COVID-19, enrolled during active disease.

The chain uses TRBV6-5 and TRBJ2-5; perhaps TRBD1 as D (6 bases). The ends were cut back, 5 bases at V and 7 bases at J, with 17 bases in the middle. Germline V gene sequence: CDR1 MNHEY, CDR2 SVGAGI. This CDR3 spans 14 amino acids. The CDR3 sequence: CASSPEAGVVTQYF. The CDR3 DNA follows: TGTGCCAGCAGTCCAGAGGCAGGGGTTGTGACCCAGTACTTC.

This chain connects TRBV4-1 to TRBJ1-2; D remains unclear. Between the trimmed V and J ends, which lost 1 base and 4 bases, there was a span of 13 bases. Germline values: CDR1 MGHRA, CDR2 YSYEKL. CDR3 length: 15 residues. The CDR3 reads CASSQGATGIYGYTF. For the CDR3, the DNA is TGCGCCAGCAGCCAAGGTGCGACGGGGATCTATGGCTACACCTTC.

The CDR3 protein is CASSKIEATYEQYV. CDR3 sequence (DNA): TGTGCCAGCAGCAAGATTGAGGCTACATACGAGCAGTACGTC. V usage is TRBV21-1 and J usage is TRBJ2-7; no check of the table's D call, TRBD2, against the DNA was made. TRBV21-1 is flagged as a pseudogene. This CDR3 spans 14 amino acids.

The gene calls are TRBV5-4 and TRBJ2-3, with D unclear. CDR1 is SGHNT, CDR2 YYREEE, per germline (reference sequence). Trimming took 0 bases from V and 8 from J, leaving 4 bases between them. The CDR3 totals 11 residues. CDR3 protein: CASSLVRTQYF. In DNA, the CDR3 is TGTGCCAGCAGCTTGGTTCGTACGCAGTATTTT.

The V and J genes are TRBV19 and TRBJ1-2; a possible D gene is TRBD1 (5 bases). CDR1 is LNHDA, CDR2 SQIVND, per germline (reference sequence). The CDR3 extends over 15 amino acids. Trimming cost V 3 bases and J 7 bases, with 18 bases left between them. CDR3 in amino acids: CASSILTLGRSGYTF. In DNA form, the CDR3 reads TGTGCCAGTAGTATCCTGACTTTGGGGCGGAGTGGCTACACCTTC.

The V gene is TRBV2, the J gene TRBJ2-3, with D perhaps matching TRBD1 (6 bases). Trimming shortened V by 5 bases and J by 0 bases, and 15 bases separated the two germline ends. The CDR3 length is 16 residues. Germline V gene data show CDR1 as SNHLY and CDR2 as FYNNEI. DNA for the CDR3: TGTGCCAGCAGTCCACCCCTTGACAGGAGCACAGATACGCAGTATTTT. Amino acid sequence: CASSPPLDRSTDTQYF. The full variable domain, its missing parts supplied by reference TRBV2 and TRBJ2-3, is EPEVTQTPSHQVTQMGQEVILRCVPISNHLYFYWYRQILGQKVEFLVSFYNNEISEKSEIFDDQFSVERPDGSNFTLKIRSTKLEDSAMYFCASSPPLDRSTDTQYFGPGTRLTVL.

CDR3 sequence: CASSGSVVAPRQEQYF. DNA for the CDR3: TGTGCCAGCAGTGGTTCGGTGGTGGCACCCAGACAGGAGCAGTACTTC. The chain recombines TRBV27 with TRBJ2-7, with D perhaps matching TRBD1 (5 bases). Deletions cut 5 bases from V and 7 bases from J, with 24 bases between. The CDR3 loop spans 16 amino acids. CDR1 MNHEY and CDR2 SMNVEV come from the germline V gene (reference sequence).

The CDR3 loop reads CASVSLGGTDTQYF. DNA of the CDR3: TGTGCCAGCGTCTCTCTAGGGGGCACAGATACGCAGTATTTT. V usage is TRBV7-2 and J usage is TRBJ2-3, with a tentative D call TRBD1 (5 bases). Germline V lookup: CDR1 SGHTA, CDR2 FQGNSA. V lost 8 bases to trimming and J lost 1 base, with 13 bases between them. The CDR3 spans 14 residues.

In this sample, this clone turned up a few times. The chain couples TRBV10-2 to TRBJ1-5; D ambiguous. The V end lost 5 bases, the J end lost 1 base, and 6 bases lay between the germline ends. Germline V lookup: CDR1 WSHSY, CDR2 SAAADI. The CDR3 consists of 13 residues. The CDR3 is CASSSVSNQPQHF. The CDR3 DNA follows: TGCGCCAGCAGTTCCGTGAGCAATCAGCCCCAGCATTTT.

This clone was counted only a few times. The chain has TRBV7-9 and TRBJ2-7, with D maybe TRBD1 (6 bases). Germline values: CDR1 SEHNR, CDR2 FQNEAQ (reference sequence). V lost 5 bases and J 2 bases, leaving 13 bases between the germline ends. This CDR3 spans 14 amino acids. The CDR3 nucleotides are TGTGCCAGCAGCAGGACAGCGACGGCCTACGAGCAGTACGTC. It codes for CASSRTATAYEQYV.

The V gene is TRBV4-1, the J gene TRBJ1-5, with 8 bases matching TRBD1. The germline CDR1 and CDR2 sequences are MGHRA and YSYEKL. The CDR3 extends over 16 amino acids. V was pared by 1 base and J by 3 bases, with 5 bases of the junction left unmatched. The CDR3 DNA reads as TGCGCCAGCAGCCAAGGACAGGGGTTGAACAATCAGCCCCAGCATTTT. Its translation is CASSQGQGLNNQPQHF.

This clone occurred once. The V gene is TRBV27, the J gene TRBJ2-1; TRBD2 aligns across 9 bases. The CDR3 is 15 residues long. J was trimmed by 8 bases and V by 1 base; bases with no gene match: 6. The germline CDR1 and CDR2 sequences are MNHEY and SMNVEV (reference sequence). The CDR3 spells CASSLLAGELYEQFF. The CDR3 nucleotides read TGTGCCAGCAGTTTATTAGCGGGGGAACTCTATGAGCAGTTCTTC.